This TCR beta chain appears in the sequencing data of a study of T cell repertoires in cytomegalovirus infection. Study as a whole: Use of recently identified HLA-C-restricted and well-studied HLA-B-restricted CMV epitopes was part of the study.

A word on this clonotype: Its antigen is as yet unknown.

Study outcomes and limitations: CMV carriers having the relevant HLA were flagged by cumulative public TCR beta family frequency. Clonotype analysis showed dominance of the ex vivo response by HLA-C-restricted CMV-specific TCR beta clonotypes.

One entry per CDR3 protein, called by TCRdb with MiXCR from the reads. The sample contains around 800,000 distinct CDR3 sequences, approximately 29% of which appear only once. Sample: cultured CD8+ T cells from PBMCs, taken from culture after CMV antigen stimulation. The source is a human donor in good health (CMV status not recorded). Some clones in this sample may be carry-over from other donors' samples.

The CDR3 DNA reads as TGTGCCACCAGCAGAGAAGGGACAGGGTGGGTGAACACTGAAGCTTTCTTT. This codes for CATSREGTGWVNTEAFF. The gene calls are TRBV15 and TRBJ1-1; 9 bases align to TRBD1. This CDR3 contains 17 residues. CDR1 and CDR2 from the germline V gene are LNHNV and YYDKDF (reference sequence). V lost 0 bases, J lost 0 bases, and 5 bases stayed unmatched.